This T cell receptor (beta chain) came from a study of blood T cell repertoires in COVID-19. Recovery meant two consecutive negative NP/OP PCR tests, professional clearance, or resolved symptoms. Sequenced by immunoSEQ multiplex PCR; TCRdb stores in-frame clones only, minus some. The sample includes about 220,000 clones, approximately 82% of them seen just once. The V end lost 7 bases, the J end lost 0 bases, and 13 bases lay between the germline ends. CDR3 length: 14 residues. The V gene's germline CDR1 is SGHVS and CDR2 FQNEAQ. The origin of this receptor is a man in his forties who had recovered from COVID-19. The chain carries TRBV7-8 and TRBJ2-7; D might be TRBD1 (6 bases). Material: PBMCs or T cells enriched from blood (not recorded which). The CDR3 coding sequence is TGTGCCAGCAACCGAGACAGGAGCTCCTACGAGCAGTACTTC. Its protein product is CASNRDRSSYEQYF.